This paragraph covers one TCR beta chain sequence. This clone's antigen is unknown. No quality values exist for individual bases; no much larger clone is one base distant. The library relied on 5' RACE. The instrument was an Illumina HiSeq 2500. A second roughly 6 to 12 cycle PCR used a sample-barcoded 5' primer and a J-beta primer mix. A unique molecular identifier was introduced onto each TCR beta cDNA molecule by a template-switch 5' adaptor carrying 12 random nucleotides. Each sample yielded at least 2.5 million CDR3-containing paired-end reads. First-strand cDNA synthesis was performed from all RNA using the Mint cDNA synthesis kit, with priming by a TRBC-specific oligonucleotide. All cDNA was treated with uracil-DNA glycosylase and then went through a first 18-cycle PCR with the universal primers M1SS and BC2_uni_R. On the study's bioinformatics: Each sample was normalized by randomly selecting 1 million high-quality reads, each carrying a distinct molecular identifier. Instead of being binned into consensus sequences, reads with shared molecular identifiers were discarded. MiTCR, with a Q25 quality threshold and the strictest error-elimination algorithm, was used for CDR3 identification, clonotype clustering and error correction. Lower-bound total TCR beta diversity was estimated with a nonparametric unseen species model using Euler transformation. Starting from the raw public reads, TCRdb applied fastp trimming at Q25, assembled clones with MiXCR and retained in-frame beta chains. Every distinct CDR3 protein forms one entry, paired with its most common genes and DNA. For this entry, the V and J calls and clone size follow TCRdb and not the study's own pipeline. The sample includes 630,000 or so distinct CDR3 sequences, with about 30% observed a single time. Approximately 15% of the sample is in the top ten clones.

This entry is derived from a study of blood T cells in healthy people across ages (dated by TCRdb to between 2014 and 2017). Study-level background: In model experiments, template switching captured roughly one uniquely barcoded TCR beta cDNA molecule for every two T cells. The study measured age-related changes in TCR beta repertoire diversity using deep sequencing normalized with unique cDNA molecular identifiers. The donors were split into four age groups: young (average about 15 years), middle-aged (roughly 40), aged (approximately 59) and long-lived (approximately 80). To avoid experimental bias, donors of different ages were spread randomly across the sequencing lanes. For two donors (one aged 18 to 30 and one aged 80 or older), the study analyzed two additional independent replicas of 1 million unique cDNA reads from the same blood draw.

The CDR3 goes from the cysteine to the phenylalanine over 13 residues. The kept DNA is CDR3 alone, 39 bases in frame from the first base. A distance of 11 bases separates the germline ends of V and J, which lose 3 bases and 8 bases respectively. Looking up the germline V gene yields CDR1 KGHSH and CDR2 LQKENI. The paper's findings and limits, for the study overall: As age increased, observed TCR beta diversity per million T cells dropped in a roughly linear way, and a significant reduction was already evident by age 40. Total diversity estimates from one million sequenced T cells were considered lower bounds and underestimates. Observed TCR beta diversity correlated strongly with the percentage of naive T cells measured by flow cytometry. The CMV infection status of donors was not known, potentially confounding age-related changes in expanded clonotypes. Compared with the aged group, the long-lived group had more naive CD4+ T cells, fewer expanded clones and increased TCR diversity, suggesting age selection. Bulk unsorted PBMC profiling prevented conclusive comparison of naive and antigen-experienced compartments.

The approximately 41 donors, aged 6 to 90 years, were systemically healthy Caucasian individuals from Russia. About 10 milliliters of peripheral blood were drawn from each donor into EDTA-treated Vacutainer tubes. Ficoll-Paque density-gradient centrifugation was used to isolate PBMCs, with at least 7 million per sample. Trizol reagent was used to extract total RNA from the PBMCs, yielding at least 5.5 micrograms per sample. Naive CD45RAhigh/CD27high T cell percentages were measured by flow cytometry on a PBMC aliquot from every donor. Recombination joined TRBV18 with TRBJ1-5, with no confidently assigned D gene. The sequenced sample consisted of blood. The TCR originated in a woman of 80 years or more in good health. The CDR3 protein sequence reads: CASSPESGKPQHF. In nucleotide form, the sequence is TGTGCCAGCTCACCCGAGTCGGGAAAGCCCCAGCATTTT. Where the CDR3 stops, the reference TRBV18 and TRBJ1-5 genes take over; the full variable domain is NAGVMQNPRHLVRRRGQEARLRCSPMKGHSHVYWYRQLPEEGLKFMVYLQKENIIDESGMPKERFSAEFPKEGPSILRIQQVVRGDSAAYFCASSPESGKPQHFGDGTRLSIL.